The T cell receptor beta chain described here comes from a study of T cells in localized non-small cell lung cancer. Findings and caveats of the study: There were a median roughly 60 of the top 100 tumor clones appearing in adjacent lung. Sequencing, confined to only one tumor region, leaves heterogeneity possible. Measurement of T cell clonality placed uninvolved adjacent lung highest, above the level in tumor.

About this clone: Its cognate antigen is unknown.

Method: immunoSEQ multiplex PCR; TCRdb's copy keeps in-frame clones and lacks some. The sample lists approximately 35,000 clones, roughly nine tenths seen once, with around 4.1% in the top ten. The V segment lost 1 base and the J segment 5 bases; nucleotides outside the gene matches: 8. The CDR3 loop spans 17 amino acids. Looked up from germline, CDR1 is LNHDA and CDR2 is SQIVND (reference sequence). The sequences come from peripheral blood, collected before any cancer treatment. The clonotype originates from a man between 35 and 75 years old with stage I lung adenocarcinoma. This chain joins TRBV19 and TRBJ1-6; 7 nucleotides line up with TRBD1. CDR3 nucleotides: TGTGCCAGTAGTATAGGAGGAGGGGGCGCCAATAATTCACCCCTCCACTTT. Translating gives CASSIGGGGANNSPLHF.